Following are 30 T cell receptor beta chains from one sample sequenced in a study of control samples from healthy donors and cancer patients. The data were produced by immunoSEQ multiplex PCR, yet TCRdb's version contains in-frame clones alone and is incomplete. The sample holds over 150,000 clones; 90% to 95% are singletons and the top ten take 1.3%. Sequenced material: blood. The receptors here all came from a woman younger than 30 in good health.

The chain couples TRBV11-2 to TRBJ2-2; D remains ambiguous. V lost 7 bases and J 1 base, leaving 10 bases between the germline ends. CDR3 length: 14 residues. CDR1 and CDR2 from the germline V gene are SGHAT and FQNNGV. In DNA form, the CDR3 reads TGTGCCAGCAACTCCCCCGGGAACACCGGGGAGCTGTTTTTT. It yields the protein CASNSPGNTGELFF.

This chain uses TRBV5-6 with TRBJ1-5; D remains unclear. The CDR3 has 12 residues. V lost 4 bases to trimming and J lost 5 bases, with 7 bases between them. CDR1 and CDR2 (germline): SGHDT, YYEEEE. Here the CDR3 reads CASSRVDQPQHF. CDR3 coding DNA: TGTGCCAGCAGCCGGGTGGATCAGCCCCAGCATTTT.

The J gene is TRBJ1-1, the V gene TRBV4-3, with D perhaps TRBD1 (5 bases). The CDR3 runs 13 residues. V lost 2 bases and J lost 8, with 12 bases in between. The germline gives CDR1 LGHNA, CDR2 YSLEER. CDR3 nucleotide sequence: TGCGCCAGCAGCCAAAACGGGGACCTAGAAGCTTTCTTT. It codes for CASSQNGDLEAFF.

The gene calls are TRBV12-3 or TRBV12-4 and TRBJ1-2, with 8 positions matching TRBD1. The CDR3 spans 13 residues. The V segment lost 4 bases and the J segment 4 bases; nucleotides outside the gene matches: 2. CDR3 DNA sequence: TGTGCCAGCAGTTCGGACAGGGTCTATGGCTACACCTTC. Protein product: CASSSDRVYGYTF.

The V call is TRBV28, the J call TRBJ1-3, with 7 nucleotides matching TRBD1. Trimming cost V 3 bases and J 4 bases; bases outside gene matches: 3. Germline V CDR1 and CDR2: MDHEN, SYDVKM. The CDR3 extends over 14 amino acids. The DNA of the CDR3 is TGTGCCAGCAGTTTCCGACAGGGAGGAAACACCATATATTTT. This sequence encodes CASSFRQGGNTIYF.

The rearrangement joins TRBV27 to TRBJ1-4; D uncertain. The CDR3 extends over 15 amino acids. The germline V gene encodes CDR1 MNHEY and CDR2 SMNVEV (reference sequence). V lost 4 bases and J lost 8, with 17 bases in between. CDR3 sequence: CASSSPGRAREKLFF. In DNA, the CDR3 is TGTGCCAGCAGTTCCCCGGGGAGGGCAAGGGAAAAACTGTTTTTT.

V is TRBV5-8 and J is TRBJ2-7, with 10 bases fitting TRBD1. The CDR3 consists of 15 residues. Germline CDR1 reads SGHTS; CDR2 reads YDEGEE. V was clipped by 3 bases and J by 6 bases; unmatched bases: 9. The CDR3 DNA follows: TGTGCCAGCAGCTATTACCGACAGGGGGCCGGCGAGCAGTACTTC. The encoded protein is CASSYYRQGAGEQYF.

The genes are TRBV7-2 and TRBJ1-5, with D uncertain. This CDR3 is built from 13 residues. V lost 0 bases and J lost 0, with 0 bases in between. The germline V gene encodes CDR1 SGHTA and CDR2 FQGNSA. CDR3 nucleotides: TGTGCCAGCAGCTTAGCTAGCAATCAGCCCCAGCATTTT. This sequence encodes CASSLASNQPQHF.

Worth noting for this clone: The junction differs from germline at one of its ends, possibly a read error. The CDR3 DNA reads as TGCGCCAGCAGACCCCTATTACAGATTGGCCACACCTTC. Protein sequence: CASRPLLQIGHTF. The rearrangement links TRBV10-2 to TRBJ1-2; D ambiguous. CDR3 size: 13 residues. CDR1 and CDR2 from the germline V gene are WSHSY and SAAADI.

The chain uses TRBV27 and TRBJ2-2; 9 bases agree with TRBD2. This CDR3 region has 15 residues. The J segment lost 6 bases and the V segment lost 0 bases, leaving 2 bases of the junction unmatched. Germline loops: CDR1 MNHEY, CDR2 SMNVEV (reference sequence). In DNA, the CDR3 is TGTGCCAGCAGTTTATCTCTAGCGGGACCCGGGGAGCTGTTTTTT. This sequence encodes CASSLSLAGPGELFF.

The chain joins TRBV19 to TRBJ1-2; a possible D gene is TRBD1 (5 bases). This CDR3 is 12 amino acids long. Trimming left V 5 bases short and J 12 bases short, with 16 bases between. Germline assignment: CDR1 LNHDA and CDR2 SQIVND (reference sequence). The CDR3, as DNA: TGTGCCAGTAGTCTCTCGGGGCCGGCGGACACCTTC. Its translation: CASSLSGPADTF.

J is TRBJ2-3 and V is TRBV7-3; TRBD1 is a possible D gene (6 bases). The CDR3 totals 14 residues. Between the trimmed V and J ends, which lost 1 base and 2 bases, there was a span of 7 bases. The germline CDR1 and CDR2 sequences are SGHTA and FQGTGA. DNA of the CDR3: TGTGCCAGCAGCTTAATGGGGGCCACAGATACGCAGTATTTT. Protein: CASSLMGATDTQYF.

This chain connects TRBV7-9 to TRBJ1-1, with D possibly TRBD1 on 5 matching bases. The germline V gene encodes CDR1 SEHNR and CDR2 FQNEAQ (reference sequence). V lost 6 bases and J lost 2, with 10 bases in between. The CDR3 is 13 residues long. DNA for the CDR3: TGTGCCAGCAGAAGGGGTAGCAACACTGAAGCTTTCTTT. Residues: CASRRGSNTEAFF.

This chain joins TRBV6-5 and TRBJ2-7, with D possibly TRBD1 on 6 matching bases. The CDR3 is 14 residues long. V was trimmed by 4 bases and J by 5 bases, leaving 15 bases between them. Looked up from germline, CDR1 is MNHEY and CDR2 is SVGAGI. CDR3 in DNA: TGTGCCAGCAGTTTCGGACAGTGGATCGACGAGCAGTACTTC. As protein: CASSFGQWIDEQYF.

This chain uses TRBV6-5 with TRBJ1-1; 7 nucleotides line up with TRBD1. Germline assignment: CDR1 MNHEY and CDR2 SVGAGI. The V segment lost 5 bases and the J segment 10 bases; nucleotides outside the gene matches: 7. CDR3 size: 12 residues. The CDR3 here is CASSPDRVLAFF. CDR3 sequence (DNA): TGTGCCAGCAGTCCCGACAGGGTATTAGCTTTCTTT.

This clone occurred a few times. This chain uses TRBV5-1 with TRBJ1-4; D ambiguous. CDR3 size: 14 residues. CDR1 and CDR2 (germline): SGHRS, YFSETQ. V lost 1 base to trimming and J lost 8 bases, with 12 bases between them. The CDR3 reads CASSLQTEGEKLFF. CDR3 coding DNA: TGCGCCAGCAGCTTGCAAACGGAAGGCGAAAAACTGTTTTTT.

The chain carries TRBV9 and TRBJ2-5; unclear D gene. The V and J ends lost 4 bases and 2 bases respectively, with 15 bases between them. Germline CDR1 is SGDLS and CDR2 is YYNGEE. The CDR3 covers 15 residues. CDR3 region: CASSSQAAVQETQYF. CDR3 in DNA: TGTGCCAGCAGCTCCCAGGCGGCAGTTCAAGAGACCCAGTACTTC. Filled out from reference TRBV9 and TRBJ2-5, the complete variable domain reads DSGVTQTPKHLITATGQRVTLRCSPRSGDLSVYWYQQSLDQGLQFLIQYYNGEERAKGNILERFSAQQFPDLHSELNLSSLELGDSALYFCASSSQAAVQETQYFGPGTRLLVL.

J is TRBJ1-2 and V is TRBV5-4; D is undetermined. The CDR3 contains 13 residues. Germline CDR1 and CDR2: SGHNT and YYREEE (reference sequence). Trimming removed 7 bases from V and 1 base from J, with 11 bases in between. For the CDR3, the DNA is TGTGCCAGCTCCCCGGCCCTTAACTATGGCTACACCTTC. As protein: CASSPALNYGYTF.

This chain uses TRBV18 with TRBJ2-6; D not resolved. V was clipped by 4 bases and J by 1 base, with 5 bases between them. The CDR3 spans 14 residues. The germline V gene encodes CDR1 KGHSH and CDR2 LQKENI. Written as DNA, the CDR3 is TGTGCCAGCTCACTGAGGTCTGGGGCCAACGTCCTGACTTTC. Amino acids: CASSLRSGANVLTF.

The chain combines TRBV5-4 with TRBJ1-2; no firm D call. The germline V gene has CDR1 SGHNT and CDR2 YYREEE (reference sequence). V was trimmed by 6 bases and J by 3 bases, leaving 15 bases between them. The CDR3 consists of 14 residues. The CDR3 loop reads CASTLRGPYYGYTF. The CDR3 DNA reads TGTGCCAGCACCCTCCGAGGACCCTACTATGGCTACACCTTC.

The chain carries TRBV7-9 and TRBJ1-3; D not resolved. This CDR3 spans 15 amino acids. Trimming took 5 bases from V and 0 from J, leaving 11 bases between them. CDR1 is SEHNR, CDR2 FQNEAQ, per germline (reference sequence). The CDR3 DNA reads TGTGCCAGCAGCCCGGCGGGGAGCTCTGGAAACACCATATATTTT. Its protein product is CASSPAGSSGNTIYF.

The V and J genes are TRBV6-2 or TRBV6-3 and TRBJ2-2; D gene ambiguous. Trimming stripped 5 bases from V and 0 bases from J, with 7 bases between. The CDR3 has 14 amino acids. In germline, CDR1 is MNHEY, CDR2 SVGEGT. CDR3 in amino acids: CASSGASNTGELFF. CDR3 nucleotide sequence: TGTGCCAGCAGTGGCGCATCGAACACCGGGGAGCTGTTTTTT.

The chain links TRBV9 to TRBJ2-7; 8 bases are shared with TRBD2. This CDR3 contains 18 residues. Germline CDR1 is SGDLS and CDR2 is YYNGEE. V lost 0 bases to trimming and J lost 0 bases; unmatched junction nucleotides: 11. The CDR3 DNA reads as TGTGCCAGCAGCGTAGGAGGGAATATAGCGGGGAGCTCCTACGAGCAGTACTTC. This sequence encodes CASSVGGNIAGSSYEQYF.

This chain joins TRBV7-2 and TRBJ1-4; TRBD1 is a possible D gene (6 bases). The CDR3 totals 14 residues. CDR1 and CDR2 from the germline V gene are SGHTA and FQGNSA. The CDR3 spells CATRRGPTNEKLFF. Written as DNA, the CDR3 is TGTGCTACCCGCAGGGGACCAACTAATGAAAAACTGTTTTTT.

This chain joins TRBV6-4 and TRBJ2-3; D is unclear. Between the trimmed V and J ends, which lost 10 bases and 4 bases, there was a span of 18 bases. This CDR3 is built from 14 residues. Germline-derived CDR1 and CDR2 are MRHNA and SNTAGT. The CDR3 protein is CATAEVWPADTQYF. The CDR3 bases are TGTGCCACGGCCGAGGTCTGGCCCGCAGATACGCAGTATTTT.

This clone was observed once. The CDR3 region is CASSYGTGNQPQHF. The CDR3 nucleotides are TGTGCCAGCAGTTACGGGACAGGGAATCAGCCCCAGCATTTT. The rearrangement joins TRBV6-2 or TRBV6-3 to TRBJ1-5; 9 bases align to TRBD1. J lost 4 bases, V lost 2 bases, and 0 bases had no gene match. The CDR3 is made up of 14 amino acids. Germline assignment: CDR1 MNHEY and CDR2 SVGEGT.

The CDR3 sequence: CASSQVLARDSKNYGYTF. CDR3 in DNA: TGTGCCAGCAGCCAAGTCCTTGCCCGGGACAGCAAGAACTATGGCTACACCTTC. The chain links TRBV3-1 (or the pseudogene TRBV3-2) to TRBJ1-2; 7 bases fit TRBD1. This CDR3 contains 18 residues. Trimming at V came to 1 base and at J to 2 bases, leaving 13 bases not matched to a gene. Germline lookup yields CDR1 LGHDT and CDR2 YNNKEL (reference sequence).

The chain has TRBV11-2 and TRBJ2-2; D is ambiguous. Trimming cost V 1 base and J 5 bases, with 5 bases left between them. The CDR3 runs to 13 residues. Germline CDR1 SGHAT, CDR2 FQNNGV. CDR3 DNA: TGTGCCAGCAGCTTAGGAACAACCGGGGAGCTGTTTTTT. Encoded protein: CASSLGTTGELFF.

The V gene is TRBV5-4, the J gene TRBJ2-2, with D perhaps TRBD1 (6 bases). V lost 9 bases, J lost 0 bases, and 6 bases lay in between. The germline V gene has CDR1 SGHNT and CDR2 YYREEE (reference sequence). The length of the CDR3 is 12 residues. CDR3 coding DNA: TGTGCCACAGGGGCGAACACCGGGGAGCTGTTTTTT. Translating gives CATGANTGELFF.

V is TRBV14 and J is TRBJ1-1; no clear D gene. The germline V and J ends were trimmed by 2 bases and 0 bases, with 7 bases remaining between them. Germline CDR1 reads SGHDN; CDR2 reads FVKESK. The CDR3 loop spans 14 amino acids. The DNA for the CDR3 is TGTGCCAGCAGCCAAACTGGCCTGAACACTGAAGCTTTCTTT. This sequence encodes CASSQTGLNTEAFF.